This T cell receptor beta chain comes out of a study of cytomegalovirus exposure and HLA in healthy donors. CDR3 length: 13 amino acids. Germline V gene data show CDR1 as SGHAT and CDR2 as FQNNGV. V lost 5 bases and J lost 4, with 8 bases in between. The PCR ran on 60 Vbeta and 13 Jbeta primers. The repertoire was sequenced with immunoSEQ multiplex PCR; TCRdb's copy has only in-frame clones and lacks some. The repertoire consists of under 200,000 clones, with roughly four fifths occurring once and the leading ten covering about 11%. V gene TRBV11-2 combines with J gene TRBJ2-2, with a tentative D call TRBD1 (5 bases). Sequencing was performed on PBMCs. This TCR was recovered from a man aged 50 or older in good health and CMV-seropositive. The CDR3 sequence: CASSPTVTGELFF. The CDR3 region has the DNA TGTGCCAGCAGCCCGACAGTCACCGGGGAGCTGTTTTTT.